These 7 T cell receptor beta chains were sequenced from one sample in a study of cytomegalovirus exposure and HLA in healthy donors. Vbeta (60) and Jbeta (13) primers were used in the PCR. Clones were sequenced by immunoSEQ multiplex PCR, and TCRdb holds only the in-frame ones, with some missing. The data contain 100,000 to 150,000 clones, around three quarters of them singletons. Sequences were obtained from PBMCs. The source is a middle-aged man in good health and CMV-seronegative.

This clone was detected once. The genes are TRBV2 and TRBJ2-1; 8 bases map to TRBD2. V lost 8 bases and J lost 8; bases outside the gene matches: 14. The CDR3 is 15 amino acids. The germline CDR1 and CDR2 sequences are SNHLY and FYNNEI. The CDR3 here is CASRSRSGGEDEQFF. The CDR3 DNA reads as TGTGCCAGCCGGTCCCGGAGCGGGGGTGAGGATGAGCAGTTCTTC.

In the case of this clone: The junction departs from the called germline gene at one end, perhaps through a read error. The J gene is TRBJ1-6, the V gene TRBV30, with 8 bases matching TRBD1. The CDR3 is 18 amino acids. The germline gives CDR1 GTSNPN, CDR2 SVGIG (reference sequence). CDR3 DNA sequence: TGTACCTGGAGTGTTTTCTACGCCCCGGGACAGGTCCCATCACCCCTCCACTTT. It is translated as CTWSVFYAPGQVPSPLHF.

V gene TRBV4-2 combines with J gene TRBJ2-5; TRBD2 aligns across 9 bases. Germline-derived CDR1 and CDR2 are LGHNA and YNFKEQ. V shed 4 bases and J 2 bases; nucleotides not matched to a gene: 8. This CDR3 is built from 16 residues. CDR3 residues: CASSPSGTSKQETQYF. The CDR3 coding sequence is TGTGCCAGCAGCCCCTCCGGGACTAGCAAACAAGAGACCCAGTACTTC.

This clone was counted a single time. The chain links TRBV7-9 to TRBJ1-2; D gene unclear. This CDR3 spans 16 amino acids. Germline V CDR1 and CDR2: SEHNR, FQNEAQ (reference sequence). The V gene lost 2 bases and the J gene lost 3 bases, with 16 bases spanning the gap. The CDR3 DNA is TGTGCCAGCAGCTTACCCTTACTTACCTCGCACTATGGCTACACCTTC. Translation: CASSLPLLTSHYGYTF.

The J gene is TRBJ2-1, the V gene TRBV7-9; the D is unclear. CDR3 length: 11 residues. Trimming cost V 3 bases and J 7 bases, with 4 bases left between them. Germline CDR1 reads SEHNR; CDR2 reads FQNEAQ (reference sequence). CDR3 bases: TGTGCCAGCAGCTTTGCGAATGAGCAGTTCTTC. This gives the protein CASSFANEQFF. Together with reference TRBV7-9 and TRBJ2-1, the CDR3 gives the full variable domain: DTGVSQNPRHKITKRGQNVTFRCDPISEHNRLYWYRQTLGQGPEFLTYFQNEAQLEKSRLLSDRFSAERPKGSFSTLEIQRTEQGDSAMYLCASSFANEQFFGPGTRLTVL.

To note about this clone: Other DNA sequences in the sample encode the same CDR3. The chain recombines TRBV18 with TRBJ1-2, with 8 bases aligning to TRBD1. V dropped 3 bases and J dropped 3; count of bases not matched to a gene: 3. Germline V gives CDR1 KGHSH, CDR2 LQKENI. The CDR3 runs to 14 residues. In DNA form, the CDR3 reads TGTGCCAGCTCACCCGGACAGGGCGACTATGGCTACACCTTC. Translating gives CASSPGQGDYGYTF.

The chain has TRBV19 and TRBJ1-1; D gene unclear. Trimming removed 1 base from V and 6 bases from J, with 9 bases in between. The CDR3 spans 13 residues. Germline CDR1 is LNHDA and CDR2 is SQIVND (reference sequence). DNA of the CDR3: TGTGCCAGTAGTATAGCGAGATCCGCTGAAGCTTTCTTT. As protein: CASSIARSAEAFF.